A single sample gave rise to the 14 T cell receptor beta chains below, sequenced in a study of blood T cells in healthy people across ages. Then a second PCR, running about 6 to 12 cycles, was carried out with a sample-barcoded 5' primer and a J-beta primer mix. TCRdb re-analysed the 5' RACE reads in MiXCR, keeping a single row per CDR3 protein. The table records approximately 1,100,000 distinct CDR3 sequences, 40% to 45% of them present only once. The sequenced material came from blood. Receptors originate from a woman between 55 and 75 years old in good health.

This clonotype has a count of ten or more. Written as DNA, the CDR3 is TGTGCCAGCAGCCAGGATAGGGGCGGGAGTTTTGCAGATACGCAGTATTTT. Protein product: CASSQDRGGSFADTQYF. V and J are TRBV4-2 and TRBJ2-3; 7 nucleotides line up with TRBD2. The CDR3 spans 17 residues. Germline loops: CDR1 LGHNA, CDR2 YNFKEQ. V dropped 3 bases and J dropped 4; count of bases not matched to a gene: 13.

In its sample, this clonotype was seen a few times. The J gene is TRBJ2-7, the V gene TRBV10-3; 10 bases map to TRBD2. Germline V gene data show CDR1 as ENHRY and CDR2 as SYGVKD. The CDR3 runs to 14 residues. V was clipped by 2 bases and J by 8 bases; unmatched bases: 6. The CDR3 DNA is TGTGCCATCAGTGAGCGGGGGGGACTAGCGAAGCAGTACTTC. This gives the protein CAISERGGLAKQYF.

The table lists this clonotype with a few counts. The CDR3 bases are TGTGCCAGCAGTTACGAAGAGGAGACCTACGAGCAGTACTTC. Its translation is CASSYEEETYEQYF. This chain uses TRBV6-2 or TRBV6-3 with TRBJ2-7; D ambiguous. The CDR3 covers 14 residues. Germline assignment: CDR1 MNHEY and CDR2 SVGEGT. Between the trimmed V and J ends, which lost 2 bases and 2 bases, there was a span of 10 bases.

This clonotype was detected only a few times. V and J are TRBV24-1 and TRBJ2-1; maybe TRBD2 (6 bases). The germline V gene has CDR1 KGHDR and CDR2 SFDVKD. The length of the CDR3 is 14 residues. V was pared by 3 bases and J by 7 bases, with 12 bases between. CDR3 nucleotide sequence: TGTGCCACCAGTGATCCAAACCGGGGGAATGAGCAGTTCTTC. Amino acid sequence: CATSDPNRGNEQFF.

This clonotype was picked up a small number of times. This chain joins TRBV24-1 and TRBJ1-2; a possible D gene is TRBD1 (5 bases). The CDR3 is 12 amino acids. Germline V gene sequence: CDR1 KGHDR, CDR2 SFDVKD. The ends were cut back, 7 bases at V and 6 bases at J, with 11 bases in the middle. For the CDR3, the DNA is TGTGCCACCAGGGGACTCGGAGATGGCTACACCTTC. Translated: CATRGLGDGYTF.

The chain has TRBV20-1 and TRBJ2-7; D is unclear. CDR1 and CDR2 (germline): DFQATT, SNEGSKA (reference sequence). The CDR3 runs 13 residues. The V gene lost 3 bases and the J gene lost 3 bases, with 12 bases spanning the gap. CDR3 region: CSARGRFRYEQYF. The CDR3 DNA sequence: TGCAGTGCTAGGGGCCGGTTCCGCTACGAGCAGTACTTC.

This clonotype showed up just a few times. The J gene is TRBJ2-3, the V gene TRBV29-1; TRBD2 aligns across 8 bases. Germline assignment: CDR1 SQVTM and CDR2 ANQGSEA. This CDR3 region has 13 residues. V lost 4 bases, J lost 4 bases, and 4 bases stayed unmatched. The CDR3 region is CSVAAGAPDTQYF. The CDR3 DNA is TGCAGCGTTGCAGCGGGAGCTCCAGATACGCAGTATTTT.

This clonotype was observed a few times. The rearrangement joins TRBV4-2 to TRBJ2-7, with 8 bases that match TRBD2. The length of the CDR3 is 14 residues. J was trimmed by 4 bases and V by 1 base; bases with no gene match: 3. The germline V gene has CDR1 LGHNA and CDR2 YNFKEQ. Here the CDR3 DNA reads TGTGCCAGCAGCCAAGGGGGACTAGGGTACGAGCAGTACTTC. Translation gives CASSQGGLGYEQYF.

This clonotype has a single count. The CDR3 spells CAIRDPGTEKLFF. CDR3 in DNA: TGTGCCATCCGGGACCCGGGGACGGAAAAACTGTTTTTT. The gene calls are TRBV10-3 and TRBJ1-4, with D possibly matching TRBD1 (5 bases). The CDR3 runs to 13 residues. Germline V gene lookup returns CDR1 ENHRY and CDR2 SYGVKD. V lost 8 bases to trimming and J lost 8 bases, with 15 bases between them.

The chain recombines TRBV3-1 with TRBJ1-2, with 9 bases aligning to TRBD1. Trimming removed 1 base from V and 5 bases from J; junction bases left unmatched: 5. Germline CDR1 LGHDT, CDR2 YNNKEL (reference sequence). The CDR3 extends over 15 amino acids. This CDR3 reads CASSQGDRGRYGYTF. In nucleotides, the CDR3 is TGTGCCAGCAGCCAAGGTGACAGGGGGAGATATGGCTACACCTTC.

This chain links TRBV20-1 with TRBJ2-5; D is perhaps TRBD2 (5 bases). V was cut by 0 bases and J by 5 bases, with 16 bases left in between. The CDR3 is 15 amino acids. The V gene's germline CDR1 is DFQATT and CDR2 SNEGSKA (reference sequence). CDR3 DNA sequence: TGCAGTGCTAGAGATCGATTGGTGGGAGTGGAGACCCAGTACTTC. Protein sequence: CSARDRLVGVETQYF.

In this sample, this clonotype turned up a few times. Possible read error: a much larger clone is one base away. The chain couples TRBV7-2 to TRBJ2-1; no definite D call. V dropped 5 bases and J dropped 4 bases, with 12 bases sitting between them. Per germline, CDR1 SGHTA and CDR2 FQGNSA. This CDR3 spans 14 amino acids. The CDR3 DNA is TGTGCCAGCAGCGTCGGCCCAAATTACAATGAGCAGTTCTTC. Translating it yields CASSVGPNYNEQFF.

This sequence joins TRBV4-3 and TRBJ2-7, with a weak D call TRBD1 (5 bases). Trimming removed 0 bases from V and 0 bases from J, with 18 bases in between. This CDR3 is 18 amino acids long. Germline V gene lookup returns CDR1 LGHNA and CDR2 YSLEER. For the CDR3, the DNA is TGCGCCAGCAGCCAAGATAGGGGTGGTGCGGTTACCTCCTACGAGCAGTACTTC. Its protein is CASSQDRGGAVTSYEQYF.

The chain couples TRBV28 to TRBJ2-7; D is ambiguous. Germline V gene lookup returns CDR1 MDHEN and CDR2 SYDVKM. CDR3 size: 15 residues. V lost 3 bases, J lost 2 bases, and 14 bases lay in between. CDR3: CASSLERYSAYEQYF. The CDR3 DNA reads TGTGCCAGCAGTTTGGAGAGGTACTCCGCCTACGAGCAGTACTTC.